These 9 T cell receptor beta chains were all obtained from the same sample, sequenced in a study of identical twins. TCRdb re-called the 5' RACE reads through MiXCR, storing one row per CDR3 protein. In the table there are around 510,000 distinct CDR3 sequences, around an eighth of which are singletons. These data were also filed under a second study, of yellow fever vaccine responses in identical twins.

Sample: CD4+ T cells sorted from blood. The receptors were gathered from a woman aged 18-29 years in good health.

This clonotype has more than one count but fewer than ten. This rearrangement joins TRBV6-2 or TRBV6-3 to TRBJ1-1, with D unresolved. Per germline, CDR1 MNHEY and CDR2 SVGEGT. Trimming removed 8 bases at V and 0 bases at J, with 7 bases between. CDR3 length: 12 amino acids. The CDR3 here is CASDTVNTEAFF. The CDR3 DNA sequence: TGTGCCAGCGACACTGTGAACACTGAAGCTTTCTTT.

This clonotype has just a few counts. This rearrangement joins TRBV6-1 to TRBJ2-2; 14 bases line up with TRBD2. CDR1 MNHNS and CDR2 SASEGT come from the germline V gene. The CDR3 consists of 15 residues. The junction had 3 bases not matched to a gene; V was cut back by 6 bases and J by 6 bases. The CDR3 sequence: CASRGLAGGSGELFF. The CDR3 coding sequence is TGTGCCAGCAGAGGACTAGCGGGGGGTTCCGGGGAGCTGTTTTTT.

The chain uses TRBV28 and TRBJ2-7; no definite D call. This CDR3 region has 10 residues. V was shortened by 3 bases and J by 7 bases, with 4 bases between the two germline ends. From germline, CDR1 is MDHEN and CDR2 SYDVKM. The DNA of the CDR3 is TGTGCCAGCAGTTTTAAAGAGCAGTACTTC. This translates into CASSFKEQYF.

This clonotype was picked up many times. The rearrangement uses TRBV5-6 and TRBJ2-7; tentative D call: TRBD1 (6 bases). The germline V gene has CDR1 SGHDT and CDR2 YYEEEE. With 4 bases removed from V and 6 bases from J, the gap between germline ends came to 14 bases. The CDR3 is made up of 13 amino acids. The CDR3 region is CASSIGTTREQYF. The CDR3 DNA sequence: TGTGCCAGCAGCATCGGGACAACTCGCGAGCAGTACTTC.

This clonotype has a handful of counts. The chain carries TRBV29-1 and TRBJ2-6; a possible D gene is TRBD2 (5 bases). This CDR3 is 17 amino acids long. Trimming pared 1 base from V and 0 bases from J, leaving 13 bases between. Germline lookup yields CDR1 SQVTM and CDR2 ANQGSEA. The CDR3 is CSVEVPGGISGANVLTF. DNA for the CDR3: TGCAGCGTTGAAGTGCCAGGAGGAATCTCTGGGGCCAACGTCCTGACTTTC.

There are a few counts of this clonotype. This sequence joins TRBV7-3 and TRBJ2-1, with TRBD2 matching 10 bases. V shed 5 bases, J shed 2 bases, and the junction held 3 bases outside the gene matches. This CDR3 is built from 15 residues. CDR1 SGHTA and CDR2 FQGTGA come from the germline V gene. CDR3 DNA sequence: TGTGCCAGCAGCATCGGGACTAGCGCCTACAATGAGCAGTTCTTC. Translated, it gives CASSIGTSAYNEQFF.

This clonotype was picked up many times. The chain couples TRBV5-1 to TRBJ2-1; TRBD2 matches at 8 bases. CDR3 length equals 16 residues. Trimming took 4 bases from V and 0 from J; bases not matched to a gene: 6. The V gene's germline CDR1 is SGHRS and CDR2 YFSETQ. The CDR3 bases are TGCGCCAGCAGCGGAAGTAGCGGGAACTCCTACAATGAGCAGTTCTTC. Protein: CASSGSSGNSYNEQFF.

The rearrangement joins TRBV15 to TRBJ1-1, with a possible D match to TRBD1 (6 bases). The CDR3 runs 16 residues. Between the trimmed V and J ends, which lost 3 bases and 6 bases, there was a span of 20 bases. Looked up from germline, CDR1 is LNHNV and CDR2 is YYDKDF (reference sequence). As DNA, the CDR3 is TGTGCCACCAGCAGCGGACAGACCCTAAGTATCGCTGAAGCTTTCTTT. Its translation: CATSSGQTLSIAEAFF.

The chain uses TRBV28 and TRBJ1-5; D uncertain. The CDR3 contains 14 residues. Germline V gives CDR1 MDHEN, CDR2 SYDVKM. Trimming removed 7 bases at V and 7 bases at J, with 17 bases between. The CDR3 nucleotides are TGTGCCAGCACCCACCCCCGACGGGGACAGCCCCAGCATTTT. Translating gives CASTHPRRGQPQHF.